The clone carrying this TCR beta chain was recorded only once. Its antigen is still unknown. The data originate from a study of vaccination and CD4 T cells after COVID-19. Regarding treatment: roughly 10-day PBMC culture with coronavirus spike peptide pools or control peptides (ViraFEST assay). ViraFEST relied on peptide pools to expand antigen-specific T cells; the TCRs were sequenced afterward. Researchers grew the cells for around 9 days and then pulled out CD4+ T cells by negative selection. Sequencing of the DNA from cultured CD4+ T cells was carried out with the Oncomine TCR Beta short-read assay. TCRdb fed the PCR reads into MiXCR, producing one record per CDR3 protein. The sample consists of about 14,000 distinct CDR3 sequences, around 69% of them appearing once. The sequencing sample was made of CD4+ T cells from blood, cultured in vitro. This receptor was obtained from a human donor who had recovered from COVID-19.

This CDR3 is CAWSLRNQPQHF. The DNA of the CDR3 is TGTGCCTGGAGTCTCCGAAATCAGCCCCAGCATTTT. The rearrangement joins TRBV30 to TRBJ1-5; D not certain. Germline V gene data show CDR1 as GTSNPN and CDR2 as SVGIG (reference sequence). Trimming removed 2 bases from V and 4 bases from J, with 6 bases in between. The length of the CDR3 is 12 residues.